A single sample is the source of the 20 T cell receptor beta chains below, sequenced in a study of OX40 agonist ivuxolimab in advanced cancers. The library was obtained by the immunoSEQ multiplex PCR assay. TCRdb took over this immuneACCESS table, retaining in-frame rearrangements with V and J assigned. Such tables are incomplete; in checked studies, under half of the missing clones stem from an unresolved V gene, and the remainder is unexplained. This sample gives some 62,000 clones in total; under 95% of them show up just once. Of the sample, approximately 5.2% falls within the top ten clones. The sequences come from CD4+ or CD8+ T cells sorted from blood, collected in a trial of the OX40 agonist ivuxolimab. All receptors come from an adult with an advanced solid tumor such as melanoma, head and neck, liver or kidney cancer.

This rearrangement joins TRBV10-2 to TRBJ1-2; a weak D match, TRBD1 (5 bases). The V and J ends lost 4 bases and 2 bases respectively, with 8 bases between them. The CDR3 contains 13 residues. The germline CDR1 and CDR2 sequences are WSHSY and SAAADI. The CDR3 protein is CASSGGNNYGYTF. The CDR3 coding sequence is TGCGCCAGCAGTGGGGGCAACAACTATGGCTACACCTTC.

The chain uses TRBV7-6 and TRBJ1-5; 9 nucleotides match TRBD1. V was clipped by 5 bases and J by 5 bases; unmatched bases: 4. Germline V CDR1 and CDR2: SGHVS, FNYEAQ. This CDR3 is built from 14 residues. The CDR3 loop is CASSAGTGYQPQHF. The DNA of the CDR3 is TGTGCCAGCAGCGCTGGGACAGGGTATCAGCCCCAGCATTTT.

V gene TRBV11-2 combines with J gene TRBJ2-2; 10 bases fit TRBD2. Germline trimming cut 2 bases from V and 7 bases from J; bases unmatched to any gene: 1. Germline V gene sequence: CDR1 SGHAT, CDR2 FQNNGV. The CDR3 is made up of 14 amino acids. The CDR3 DNA sequence: TGTGCCAGCAGCTTAAGGACTAGCGGCGGGGAGCTGTTTTTT. Translation gives CASSLRTSGGELFF.

V is TRBV28 and J is TRBJ1-3, with D perhaps TRBD1 (5 bases). V lost 3 bases and J lost 0, with 6 bases in between. The length of the CDR3 is 14 residues. Germline V lookup: CDR1 MDHEN, CDR2 SYDVKM. CDR3 DNA: TGTGCCAGCAGTTTTGGGGCCTCTGGAAACACCATATATTTT. Amino acids: CASSFGASGNTIYF.

The V call is TRBV9, the J call TRBJ2-7; 7 bases map to TRBD1. This CDR3 comprises 15 residues. CDR1 is SGDLS, CDR2 YYNGEE, per germline. The ends lost 4 bases at V and 7 bases at J; junction bases unmatched: 14. The CDR3 DNA is TGTGCCAGCAGCTTCCGGGACAGCAAGAGATCTGAGCAGTACTTC. Its protein product is CASSFRDSKRSEQYF. The full variable domain, rest sourced from reference TRBV9 and TRBJ2-7, is DSGVTQTPKHLITATGQRVTLRCSPRSGDLSVYWYQQSLDQGLQFLIQYYNGEERAKGNILERFSAQQFPDLHSELNLSSLELGDSALYFCASSFRDSKRSEQYFGPGTRLTVT.

The chain is built from TRBV28 and TRBJ1-5; 9 bases are a match to TRBD1. Trimming removed 6 bases from V and 5 bases from J; junction bases left unmatched: 5. The CDR3 totals 14 residues. Germline V gives CDR1 MDHEN, CDR2 SYDVKM. The chain's CDR3 is CASSAGTGHQPQHF. CDR3 bases: TGTGCCAGCAGCGCCGGGACAGGGCATCAGCCCCAGCATTTT.

The chain links TRBV9 to TRBJ2-2; the match to TRBD1 covers 8 bases. This CDR3 region has 14 residues. V was pared by 4 bases and J by 5 bases, with 4 bases of the junction left unmatched. Germline CDR1 reads SGDLS; CDR2 reads YYNGEE. CDR3 sequence reads: CASSPRTGTGELFF. CDR3 nucleotides: TGTGCCAGCAGCCCCCGGACAGGGACCGGGGAGCTGTTTTTT.

This chain connects TRBV7-9 to TRBJ1-1; D unresolved. Germline V gene sequence: CDR1 SEHNR, CDR2 FQNEAQ (reference sequence). The V and J ends lost 5 bases and 9 bases respectively, with 19 bases between them. This CDR3 is 14 amino acids long. The CDR3 spells CASSLGTDVRKAFF. The CDR3 coding sequence is TGTGCCAGCAGCCTCGGTACAGATGTTAGGAAAGCTTTCTTT.

The gene calls are TRBV18 and TRBJ1-5; unclear D gene. This CDR3 is built from 13 residues. CDR1 and CDR2 (germline): KGHSH, LQKENI. V was shortened by 3 bases and J by 6 bases, with 9 bases between the two germline ends. The CDR3 DNA reads TGTGCCAGCTCACCCGATGGGGTTCAGCCCCAGCATTTT. It yields the protein CASSPDGVQPQHF. Based on the CDR3 plus reference TRBV18 and TRBJ1-5, the full variable domain is NAGVMQNPRHLVRRRGQEARLRCSPMKGHSHVYWYRQLPEEGLKFMVYLQKENIIDESGMPKERFSAEFPKEGPSILRIQQVVRGDSAAYFCASSPDGVQPQHFGDGTRLSIL.

The chain joins TRBV23-1 to TRBJ2-7, with D possibly being TRBD1 (5 bases). TRBV23-1 belongs to the ORF category, with a function that is uncertain. Trimming took 2 bases from V and 5 from J, leaving 16 bases between them. There are 15 residues in the CDR3. CDR3: CASSQTPRQGDEQYF. CDR3 bases: TGCGCCAGCAGTCAAACCCCCCGGCAGGGTGACGAGCAGTACTTC.

The chain is built from TRBV6-1 and TRBJ2-3; D is ambiguous. CDR3 size: 12 residues. V lost 0 bases and J lost 6, with 4 bases in between. The germline CDR1 and CDR2 sequences are MNHNS and SASEGT. The CDR3 bases are TGTGCCAGCAGTGAAGCAGGCGATACGCAGTATTTT. It codes for CASSEAGDTQYF.

V gene TRBV28 combines with J gene TRBJ2-5; D may be TRBD2 (5 bases). The DNA matches TRBJ2-7 better at its end, which makes the J call doubtful. Germline assignment: CDR1 MDHEN and CDR2 SYDVKM. This CDR3 comprises 14 residues. This CDR3 reads CASSLREFRPEQYF. CDR3 coding DNA: TGTGCCAGCAGCCTTAGGGAGTTCCGGCCCGAGCAGTACTTC.

The chain carries TRBV30 and TRBJ1-6; TRBD1 is a possible D gene (5 bases). Trimming removed 3 bases from V and 7 bases from J, with 10 bases in between. CDR1 and CDR2 (germline): GTSNPN, SVGIG (reference sequence). The CDR3 contains 13 residues. CDR3 sequence reads: CAWSRQRNSPLHF. In nucleotides, the CDR3 is TGTGCCTGGAGCCGACAGCGAAATTCACCCCTCCACTTT. Filled out from reference TRBV30 and TRBJ1-6, the complete variable domain reads SQTIHQWPATLVQPVGSPLSLECTVEGTSNPNLYWYRQAAGRGLQLLFYSVGIGQISSEVPQNLSASRPQDRQFILSSKKLLLSDSGFYLCAWSRQRNSPLHFGNGTRLTVT.

The genes are TRBV12-5 and TRBJ2-1; the match to TRBD1 covers 9 bases. With 2 bases clipped from V and 7 bases from J, the junction kept 6 bases outside the gene matches. CDR3 size: 15 residues. Germline CDR1 is LGHNT and CDR2 is FRNRAP. CDR3 sequence: CASGLSRTGENEQFF. In DNA form, the CDR3 reads TGTGCTAGTGGTTTGTCCCGGACAGGGGAAAATGAGCAGTTCTTC.

The sample holds one count of this clone. The chain is built from TRBV4-2 and TRBJ2-5, with D uncertain. The ends were cut back, 0 bases at V and 7 bases at J, with 6 bases in the middle. Germline-derived CDR1 and CDR2 are LGHNA and YNFKEQ. The CDR3 runs 12 residues. The CDR3 region has the DNA TGTGCCAGCAGCCAAGACGCCCGGACCCAGTACTTC. Translation: CASSQDARTQYF.

The rearrangement links TRBV19 to TRBJ2-1; 8 positions agree with TRBD2. Per the germline V gene, CDR1 is LNHDA and CDR2 is SQIVND (reference sequence). The V and J ends lost 9 bases and 6 bases, in that order; junction bases with no gene match: 10. There are 14 residues in the CDR3. The CDR3 DNA reads as TGTGCCAGCGCCCGGGCGGGAGGCATCAATGAGCAGTTCTTC. Protein: CASARAGGINEQFF.

CDR3: CASSSTGNYEQYF. In DNA form, the CDR3 reads TGTGCCAGCAGTTCGACAGGGAACTACGAGCAGTACTTC. V and J are TRBV6-5 and TRBJ2-7; 7 nucleotides agree with TRBD1. CDR1 and CDR2 from the germline V gene are MNHEY and SVGAGI. V gave up 4 bases and J gave up 3 bases; unmatched junction bases: 3. The CDR3 loop spans 13 amino acids.

The rearrangement links TRBV11-2 to TRBJ2-2, with D possibly being TRBD1 (6 bases). V shed 4 bases and J shed 4 bases, with 13 bases lying between them. This CDR3 comprises 15 residues. CDR1 SGHAT and CDR2 FQNNGV come from the germline V gene. The CDR3 region is CASSWGRIITGELFF. The DNA for the CDR3 is TGTGCCAGCAGCTGGGGGCGCATTATCACCGGGGAGCTGTTTTTT.

This sequence joins TRBV11-3 and TRBJ2-2; D not resolved. CDR1 SGHNT and CDR2 YENEEA come from the germline V gene. The CDR3 length is 14 residues. Trimming shortened V by 0 bases and J by 0 bases, and 2 bases separated the two germline ends. The CDR3 DNA reads TGTGCCAGCAGCTTAGAACCGAACACCGGGGAGCTGTTTTTT. Translation: CASSLEPNTGELFF.

This chain connects TRBV5-1 to TRBJ2-1; D remains ambiguous. Trimming removed 4 bases at V and 4 bases at J, with 6 bases between. This CDR3 spans 12 amino acids. Looked up from germline, CDR1 is SGHRS and CDR2 is YFSETQ. DNA for the CDR3: TGCGCCAGCAGCGCTAGATACAATGAGCAGTTCTTC. It codes for CASSARYNEQFF.